This TCR beta chain is from a study of monozygotic twins with inflammatory bowel disease. Germline loops: CDR1 SGHRS, CDR2 YFSETQ. The CDR3 runs to 11 residues. In regard to this clonotype: No antigen is known for it.

Eight separate reactions per sample served to make cDNA. TCRdb re-analyzed the 5' RACE reads; it lists each CDR3 protein once, without DNA. The specimen's table records approximately 400,000 distinct CDR3 sequences. Study-level points and caveats: For IBD patients, clonotypes shared with others were fewer than for healthy twins, especially with disease activity.

The sequenced sample consisted of blood. This clonotype was obtained from a human donor with ulcerative colitis or Crohn's disease, or a healthy co-twin of an affected twin (not recorded which). This chain connects TRBV5-1 to TRBJ2-2. The CDR3 sequence is CASRETGELFF.